The T cell receptor beta chain described here comes from a study of T cell responses to AZD1222 COVID-19 vaccine. The length of the CDR3 is 14 residues. Sequencing was performed with immunoSEQ multiplex PCR; in TCRdb, only in-frame clones are kept and a portion is missing. This sample carries under 100,000 clones, roughly 90% of them seen once, and the ten largest clones take around 5.2%. Material: peripheral blood, obtained on day 0 of AZD1222 vaccination. This chain joins TRBV21-1 and TRBJ1-4. TRBV21-1 is assigned pseudogene status. The TCR was taken from an adult in good health. CDR3 protein: CAGRGVATNEKLFF. The CDR3 nucleotides are TGTGCCGGCCGCGGGGTTGCGACTAATGAAAAACTGTTTTTT.